The rows below give T cell receptor beta chains drawn from one sample of a study of Ad26.COV2.S vaccination and SARS-CoV-2 variants. The protocol was immunoSEQ multiplex PCR, while the TCRdb copy is restricted to in-frame clones and leaves out a portion. In the table there are 150,000 to 200,000 clones, approximately 90% of which are singletons. Sequenced here: peripheral blood, sampled after recovery from COVID-19. The receptors originated from a human donor who had recovered from COVID-19. CDR3s include the opening cysteine and the closing phenylalanine or tryptophan. Each record gives: J gene, V gene, clone size, D gene, CDR3 DNA, CDR3 protein. A D gene is named only where the DNA matches it firmly. A clone size is listed for some rows: how often the clone was seen (once, few, many), or a class if it is expanded.

J: TRBJ2-7
V: TRBV5-3
size: few
D: .
DNA: TGTGCCAGAAGCTTGGAGTACGAGCAGTACTTC
CDR3: CARSLEYEQYF

J: TRBJ1-1
V: TRBV5-4
size: .
D: .
DNA: TGTGCCAGCAGCCGATCGGATGGGAACACTGAAGCTTTCTTT
CDR3: CASSRSDGNTEAFF

J: TRBJ2-7
V: TRBV7-6
size: .
D: .
DNA: TGTGCCAGCAGCTTAGGGGAGGACAGCCACGAGCAGTACTTC
CDR3: CASSLGEDSHEQYF

J: TRBJ2-7
V: TRBV28
size: .
D: TRBD2
DNA: TGTGCCAGCTGGGGGGGATCTTCCTACGAGCAGTACTTC
CDR3: CASWGGSSYEQYF

J: TRBJ1-2
V: TRBV5-6
size: .
D: .
DNA: TGTGCCAGCAGCTTCGGGATTAGTACCGTAAACTATGGCTACACCTTC
CDR3: CASSFGISTVNYGYTF

J: TRBJ1-3
V: TRBV5-1
size: once
D: .
DNA: TGCGCCAGCAGCTTGGATCGGGAGGGGGACACCATATATTTT
CDR3: CASSLDREGDTIYF

J: TRBJ1-2
V: TRBV6-4
size: .
D: .
DNA: TGTGCTGCGTTTGGAGGGTTAAACTATGGCTACACCTTC
CDR3: CAAFGGLNYGYTF

J: TRBJ2-1
V: TRBV12-3/TRBV12-4
size: .
D: .
DNA: TGTGCCAGCAGTTTAAACTACAATGAGCAGTTCTTC
CDR3: CASSLNYNEQFF

J: TRBJ1-1
V: TRBV7-8
size: .
D: .
DNA: TGTGCCAGCAGCTCCGGGAGGAACACTGAAGCTTTCTTT
CDR3: CASSSGRNTEAFF

J: TRBJ2-7
V: TRBV5-6
size: few
D: .
DNA: TGTGCCAGCAGCTTCGGTCCGCTTGAGCAGTACTTC
CDR3: CASSFGPLEQYF

J: TRBJ2-7
V: TRBV9
size: .
D: .
DNA: TGTGCCAGCAGCGCTAGCGACAGTTCTGACGAGCAGTACTTC
CDR3: CASSASDSSDEQYF

J: TRBJ1-1
V: TRBV6-5
size: .
D: .
DNA: TGTGCCAGCAGGGGAAGTAACACTGAAGCTTTCTTT
CDR3: CASRGSNTEAFF

J: TRBJ1-6
V: TRBV9
size: .
D: TRBD1
DNA: TGTGCCAGCAGCGGCCGGGACAGGGGTAATTCACCCCTCCACTTT
CDR3: CASSGRDRGNSPLHF

J: TRBJ2-7
V: TRBV9
size: .
D: .
DNA: TGTGCCAGCAGCGTAGAGCCAGCCAACTACGAGCAGTACTTC
CDR3: CASSVEPANYEQYF

J: TRBJ2-7
V: TRBV6-6
size: .
D: .
DNA: TGTGCCAGCTCCTACACGTGGAGAACAAACGACGAGCAGTACTTC
CDR3: CASSYTWRTNDEQYF

J: TRBJ1-5
V: TRBV3-1/TRBV3-2
size: .
D: .
DNA: TGTGCCAGCAGCCAGCAAGGGTATAGCAATCAGCCCCAGCATTTT
CDR3: CASSQQGYSNQPQHF

J: TRBJ1-5
V: TRBV12-3/TRBV12-4
size: .
D: .
DNA: TGTGCCATTTCTAACAGCAATCAGCCCCAGCATTTT
CDR3: CAISNSNQPQHF

J: TRBJ2-3
V: TRBV4-1
size: .
D: TRBD1
DNA: TGCGCCAGCAGCCAACCGACAGGGGGCGTGACAGATACGCAGTATTTT
CDR3: CASSQPTGGVTDTQYF

J: TRBJ1-1
V: TRBV5-6
size: .
D: .
DNA: TGTGCCAGCAGCTGGTGGAATCGGCAGGGAGCTTTCTTT
CDR3: CASSWWNRQGAFF

J: TRBJ2-5
V: TRBV5-1
size: few
D: .
DNA: TGCGCCAGCAGCGCCTCGGGTTATCCAGAGACCCAGTACTTC
CDR3: CASSASGYPETQYF

J: TRBJ2-7
V: TRBV5-1
size: .
D: TRBD2
DNA: TGCGCCAGCAGCTTGGCTCCTCTTGGTAGCGGGGGAGCCTACGAGCAGTACTTC
CDR3: CASSLAPLGSGGAYEQYF

J: TRBJ1-6
V: TRBV28
size: few
D: TRBD1
DNA: TGTGCCAGCAGTTCGGGACAGAGAAATAATTCACCCCTCCACTTT
CDR3: CASSSGQRNNSPLHF

J: TRBJ2-3
V: TRBV3-1/TRBV3-2
size: .
D: TRBD1
DNA: TGTGCCAGCAGCCACGGACAGGGAAACACAGATACGCAGTATTTT
CDR3: CASSHGQGNTDTQYF

J: TRBJ2-5
V: TRBV28
size: .
D: .
DNA: TGTGCCAGCAGTTCATTGGAGACCCAGTACTTC
CDR3: CASSSLETQYF

J: TRBJ2-3
V: TRBV9
size: .
D: .
DNA: TGTGCCAGCAGCCCCAGCACAGATACGCAGTATTTT
CDR3: CASSPSTDTQYF

J: TRBJ2-1
V: TRBV19
size: .
D: TRBD2
DNA: TGTGCCAGTAGTCGGACTAGCGGGAGGAACAATGAGCAGTTCTTC
CDR3: CASSRTSGRNNEQFF

J: TRBJ1-5
V: TRBV6-1
size: .
D: TRBD1
DNA: TGTGCCAGCAGTGGACCTATCAGGGGGGGAAACCAGCCCCAGCATTTT
CDR3: CASSGPIRGGNQPQHF

J: TRBJ2-1
V: TRBV6-5
size: few
D: TRBD2
DNA: TGTGCCAGCGGGAGGGAGTTGAGCTCCTACAATGAGCAGTTCTTC
CDR3: CASGRELSSYNEQFF

J: TRBJ2-7
V: TRBV2
size: .
D: TRBD1
DNA: TGTGCCAGCAGGAGGGGACAGGGGGCGCGGGAGCAGTACTTC
CDR3: CASRRGQGAREQYF

J: TRBJ2-7
V: TRBV5-1
size: few
D: .
DNA: TGCGCCAGCAGCTTGGTATCCCCAAGTAAGAACGAGCAGTACTTC
CDR3: CASSLVSPSKNEQYF

J: TRBJ2-1
V: TRBV7-3
size: .
D: .
DNA: TGTGCCAGCAGCGACACCGGGACCTCCTTGGGCGATGAGCAGTTCTTC
CDR3: CASSDTGTSLGDEQFF

J: TRBJ2-7
V: TRBV5-5
size: .
D: TRBD2
DNA: TGTGCCAGCAGCCCGGGACTAGCTGGGGAGCAGTACTTC
CDR3: CASSPGLAGEQYF

J: TRBJ2-5
V: TRBV5-1
size: once
D: .
DNA: TGCGCCAGCAGCTTGAGGGCGCTGGGGAGTCAAGAGACCCAGTACTTC
CDR3: CASSLRALGSQETQYF

J: TRBJ2-7
V: TRBV7-3
size: .
D: TRBD1
DNA: TGTGCCAGCAACCGGGACAGGGCATACGAGCAGTACTTC
CDR3: CASNRDRAYEQYF

J: TRBJ2-1
V: TRBV4-1
size: .
D: .
DNA: TGCGCCAGCAGCCAAGGTCTACTTACCAATGAGCAGTTCTTC
CDR3: CASSQGLLTNEQFF

J: TRBJ2-1
V: TRBV4-1
size: .
D: .
DNA: TGCGCCAGCAGCCAGTGGGACCCCCCGCGAGGTAGTGAGCAGTTCTTC
CDR3: CASSQWDPPRGSEQFF

J: TRBJ2-1
V: TRBV20-1
size: .
D: .
DNA: TGCAGTGCTAGAGATAGGGGTGAGCAGTTCTTC
CDR3: CSARDRGEQFF

J: TRBJ1-1
V: TRBV5-8
size: .
D: .
DNA: TGTGCCAGCAGGTTATCTCAGGAGTTCCTAATGAACACTGAAGCTTTCTTT
CDR3: CASRLSQEFLMNTEAFF

J: TRBJ2-4
V: TRBV23-1
size: .
D: TRBD1
DNA: TGCGCCAGCAGTCTAAACTTAGACAGGGAGGCCAAAAACATTCAGTACTTC
CDR3: CASSLNLDREAKNIQYF

J: TRBJ1-1
V: TRBV7-7
size: .
D: .
DNA: .
CDR3: CASSPVIDFGPGTEAFF

J: TRBJ2-1
V: TRBV6-5
size: once
D: .
DNA: TGTGCCAGCAGTTCCAGGGATGAGCAGTTCTTC
CDR3: CASSSRDEQFF

J: TRBJ2-1
V: TRBV5-1
size: .
D: TRBD2
DNA: TGCGCCAGCACCGGGGGGGTAGGCAATGAGCAGTTCTTC
CDR3: CASTGGVGNEQFF

J: TRBJ2-3
V: TRBV3-1/TRBV3-2
size: .
D: TRBD2
DNA: TGTGCCAGCATGTATCGAGCGGGGGACACAGATACGCAGTATTTT
CDR3: CASMYRAGDTDTQYF

J: TRBJ2-7
V: TRBV29-1
size: .
D: .
DNA: TGCAGCGTTGATACTACCCCTTCCTACGAGCAGTACTTC
CDR3: CSVDTTPSYEQYF

J: TRBJ1-1
V: TRBV6-4
size: .
D: .
DNA: TGTGCCAGCAGTGACTCCCCCCGGGCGTCGGCCACTGAAGCTTTCTTT
CDR3: CASSDSPRASATEAFF

J: TRBJ2-7
V: TRBV4-1
size: .
D: .
DNA: TGCGCCAGCAGCCAAGTGGCCTCCCGAGACGAGCAGTACTTC
CDR3: CASSQVASRDEQYF

J: TRBJ2-1
V: TRBV27
size: .
D: .
DNA: TGTGCCAGCAGAGACCCGGGGCACTACAATGAGCAGTTCTTC
CDR3: CASRDPGHYNEQFF

J: TRBJ1-6
V: TRBV2
size: once
D: .
DNA: TGTGCCAGCAGTGAAGCGCAGGGGTCTTATTCACCCCTCCACTTT
CDR3: CASSEAQGSYSPLHF

J: TRBJ2-1
V: TRBV4-2
size: .
D: .
DNA: TGTGCCAGCAGCCCTTGGACGGCGGGCGGCCTCTACAATGAGCAGTTCTTC
CDR3: CASSPWTAGGLYNEQFF

J: TRBJ2-7
V: TRBV6-6
size: .
D: TRBD1
DNA: TGTGCCAGCAGTTACTCCCCGGCAGGGGGAAGGGAGCAGTACTTC
CDR3: CASSYSPAGGREQYF

J: TRBJ1-1
V: TRBV5-1
size: .
D: .
DNA: TGCGCCAGCAGCTTGGGGACAGACTTGAACACTGAAGCTTTCTTT
CDR3: CASSLGTDLNTEAFF

J: TRBJ2-1
V: TRBV19
size: .
D: TRBD2
DNA: TGTGCCAGTAGTATCCTTCTAGCGGGGGGGCCAGGCTACAATGAGCAGTTCTTC
CDR3: CASSILLAGGPGYNEQFF

J: TRBJ2-5
V: TRBV21-1
size: .
D: .
DNA: TGTGCCACCTACTTCAGAGGGGGGCAAGAGACCCAGTACTTC
CDR3: CATYFRGGQETQYF

J: TRBJ2-7
V: TRBV21-1
size: .
D: .
DNA: TGTGCCAGCAGCACAAGACTCCACGAGCAGTACTTC
CDR3: CASSTRLHEQYF

J: TRBJ2-3
V: TRBV9
size: .
D: .
DNA: TGTGCCAGCAGCGTATACGGCAAATTCACAGATACGCAGTATTTT
CDR3: CASSVYGKFTDTQYF

J: TRBJ2-2
V: TRBV10-1
size: .
D: TRBD1
DNA: TGCGCCAGCAGATTACCGGGACAGGGAAACACCGGGGAGCTGTTTTTT
CDR3: CASRLPGQGNTGELFF